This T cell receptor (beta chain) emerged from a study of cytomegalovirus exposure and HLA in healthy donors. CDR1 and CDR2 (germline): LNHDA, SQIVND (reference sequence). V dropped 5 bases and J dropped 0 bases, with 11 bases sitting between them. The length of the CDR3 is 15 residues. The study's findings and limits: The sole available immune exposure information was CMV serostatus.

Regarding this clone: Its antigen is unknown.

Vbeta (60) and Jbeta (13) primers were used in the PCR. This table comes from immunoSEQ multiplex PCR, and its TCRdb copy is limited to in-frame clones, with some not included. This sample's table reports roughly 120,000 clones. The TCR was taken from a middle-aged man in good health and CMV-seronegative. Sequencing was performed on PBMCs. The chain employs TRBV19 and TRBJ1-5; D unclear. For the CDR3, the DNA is TGTGCCAGTAGTCGGGGAACTGATAGCAATCAGCCCCAGCATTTT. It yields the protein CASSRGTDSNQPQHF.